This T cell receptor (beta chain) was found in a study of T cell responses to AZD1222 COVID-19 vaccine. General study results and limits: Clonal diversity was possibly underestimated; the donors were predominantly white British and more often female. Baseline testing showed seropositivity in only a handful of AZD1222 recipients. The study found vaccine-associated CD4 TCRs spanning spike, dominant at 160-218 and 743-854. In the spike-specific TCR repertoire, nearly half reportedly target unmutated variant regions.

Generated by immunoSEQ multiplex PCR, the TCRdb table keeps only in-frame clones and is missing some. This sample has 95,000 to 150,000 clones, with 85% to 90% found just once. Worth noting for this clone: What it binds is not known.

The sequence derives from an adult in good health. Material: peripheral blood, obtained on day 0 of AZD1222 vaccination.

CDR3 in DNA: TGCAGCGGAAAATCTTCTAGCACAGATACGCAGTATTTT. Translated, it gives CSGKSSSTDTQYF. The chain has TRBV29-1 and TRBJ2-3, with no clear D. CDR1 and CDR2 from the germline V gene are SQVTM and ANQGSEA. V dropped 7 bases and J dropped 0 bases, with 11 bases sitting between them. The CDR3 runs 13 residues.